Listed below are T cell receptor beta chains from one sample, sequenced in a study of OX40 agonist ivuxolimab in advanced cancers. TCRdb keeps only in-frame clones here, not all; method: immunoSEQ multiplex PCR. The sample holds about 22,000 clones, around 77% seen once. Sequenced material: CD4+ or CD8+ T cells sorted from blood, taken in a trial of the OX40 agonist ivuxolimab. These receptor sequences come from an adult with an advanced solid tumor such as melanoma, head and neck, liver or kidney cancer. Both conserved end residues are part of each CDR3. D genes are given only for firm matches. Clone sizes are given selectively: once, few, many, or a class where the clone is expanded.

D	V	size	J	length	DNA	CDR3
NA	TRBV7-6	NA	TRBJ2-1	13	TGTGCCAGCAGCTTAGGTGGACAGAATGAGCAGTTCTTC	CASSLGGQNEQFF
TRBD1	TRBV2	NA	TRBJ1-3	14	TGTGCCAGCAGTTGGACAGGCTCTGGAAACACCATATATTTT	CASSWTGSGNTIYF
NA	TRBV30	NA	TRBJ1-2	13	TGTGCCTGGAGTAGGCAGGGGAACTATGGCTACACCTTC	CAWSRQGNYGYTF
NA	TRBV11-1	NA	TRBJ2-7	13	TGTGCCAGCAGCCCCGCCGGGGGGCTCGAGCAGTACTTC	CASSPAGGLEQYF
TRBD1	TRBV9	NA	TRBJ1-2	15	TGTGCCAGCAGCGCGACACAGGGGTCTAACTATGGCTACACCTTC	CASSATQGSNYGYTF
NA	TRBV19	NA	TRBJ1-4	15	TGTGCCAGTAGTATGCTCCTATCTAACGAGGAAAAACTGTTTTTT	CASSMLLSNEEKLFF
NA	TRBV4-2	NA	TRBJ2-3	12	TGTGCCAGCAGCCAGGGGGACGATACGCAGTATTTT	CASSQGDDTQYF
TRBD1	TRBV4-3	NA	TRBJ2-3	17	TGCGCCAGCAGCCAAGAACCGGGACAGGGTATCACAGATACGCAGTATTTT	CASSQEPGQGITDTQYF
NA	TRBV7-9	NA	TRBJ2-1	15	TGTGCCAGCAGCTTACGTTCCGGCAGGGCCAATGAGCAGTTCTTC	CASSLRSGRANEQFF
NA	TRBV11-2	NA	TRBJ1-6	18	TGTGCCAGCAGCTTACCAGACAGATTTAGCTCCTATAATTCACCCCTCCACTTT	CASSLPDRFSSYNSPLHF
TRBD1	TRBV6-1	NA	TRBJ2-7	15	TGTGCCAGCAGCATCCGGGACAGGGAAACCTACGAGCAGTACTTC	CASSIRDRETYEQYF
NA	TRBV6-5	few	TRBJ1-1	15	TGTGCCAGCAGTTACTCGAAGATTATGAACACTGAAGCTTTCTTT	CASSYSKIMNTEAFF
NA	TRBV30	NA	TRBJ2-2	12	TGTGCCTGGATGGATTACACCGGGGAGCTGTTTTTT	CAWMDYTGELFF
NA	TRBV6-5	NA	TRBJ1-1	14	TGTGCCAGCAGTTACAGAGGGAACCGGGGTGAAGCTTTCTTT	CASSYRGNRGEAFF
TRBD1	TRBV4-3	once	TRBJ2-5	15	TGCGCCAGCAGCCTGAACAGGGGGGACCAAGAGACCCAGTACTTC	CASSLNRGDQETQYF
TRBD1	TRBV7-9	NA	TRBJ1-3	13	TGTGCCAGCAGCTCCCAGGGGGCAAACACCATATATTTT	CASSSQGANTIYF
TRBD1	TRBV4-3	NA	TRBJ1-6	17	TGCGCCAGCAGCGATAGGCCGCAGGACAGGGGTGGGTCACCCCTCCACTTT	CASSDRPQDRGGSPLHF
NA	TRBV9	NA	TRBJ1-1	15	TGTGCCAGCAGCGTAGATCCAGGCATGAACACTGAAGCTTTCTTT	CASSVDPGMNTEAFF
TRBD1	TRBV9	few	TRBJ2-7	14	TGTGCCAGCAGCGAGGCATACAGGGGGCGAGAGCAGTACTTC	CASSEAYRGREQYF
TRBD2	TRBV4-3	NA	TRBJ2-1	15	TGCGCCAGCAGCCCGACTAGCGGGGGCATCAATGAGCAGTTCTTC	CASSPTSGGINEQFF
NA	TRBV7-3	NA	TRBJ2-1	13	TGTGCCAGCAGCTTACCCGAAAGGGATGAGCAGTTCTTC	CASSLPERDEQFF
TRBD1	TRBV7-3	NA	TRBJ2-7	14	TGTGCCAGCAGCTCGACAGGGGGGTCCTACGAGCAGTACTTC	CASSSTGGSYEQYF
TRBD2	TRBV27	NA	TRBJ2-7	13	TGTGCCAGCAGTACTAGCGGGGGCTACGAGCAGTACTTC	CASSTSGGYEQYF
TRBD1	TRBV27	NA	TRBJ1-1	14	TGTGCCAGCAGTCCTTTGGGACAGGCCCATGAAGCTTTCTTT	CASSPLGQAHEAFF
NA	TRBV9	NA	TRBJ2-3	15	TGTGCCAGCAGCGTAGCGGGAGCAGTCTCAGATACGCAGTATTTT	CASSVAGAVSDTQYF
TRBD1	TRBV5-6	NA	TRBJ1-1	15	TGTGCCAGCAGCGGGGGGACAGGGTTTATTACTGAAGCTTTCTTT	CASSGGTGFITEAFF
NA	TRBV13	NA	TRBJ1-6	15	TGTGCCAGCAGCTTCCAGAGTTCCTATAATTCACCCCTCCACTTT	CASSFQSSYNSPLHF
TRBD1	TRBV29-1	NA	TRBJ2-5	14	TGCAGCGTGGATCCGGGACAGGGTCCAGAGACCCAGTACTTC	CSVDPGQGPETQYF
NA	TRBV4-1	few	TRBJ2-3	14	TGCGCCAGCAGCCAACTTCGCCACACAGATACGCAGTATTTT	CASSQLRHTDTQYF
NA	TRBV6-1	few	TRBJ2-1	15	TGTGCCAGCAGTGAGTGGCAGGACCACCGCAATGAGCAGTTCTTC	CASSEWQDHRNEQFF
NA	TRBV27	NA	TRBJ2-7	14	TGTGCCAGCAGTTTCGAGGGGGGGACCTACGAGCAGTACTTC	CASSFEGGTYEQYF
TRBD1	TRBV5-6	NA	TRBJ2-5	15	TGTGCCAGCAGCAACAGGGGGCGGTTCCAAGAGACCCAGTACTTC	CASSNRGRFQETQYF
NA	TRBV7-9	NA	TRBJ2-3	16	TGTGCCAGCGCAACTAACCGAGGCCCACGCACAGATACGCAGTATTTT	CASATNRGPRTDTQYF
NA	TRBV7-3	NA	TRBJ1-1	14	TGTGCCAGCAGCTTAAGGGAGGGGTCCACTGAAGCTTTCTTT	CASSLREGSTEAFF
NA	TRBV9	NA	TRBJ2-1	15	TGTGCCAGCAGCGTCAATGTCCGGGGTTCCAATGAGCAGTTCTTC	CASSVNVRGSNEQFF
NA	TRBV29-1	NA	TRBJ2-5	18	TGCAGCGTTGAAGAGGTGGACCGGCGGACTTTCGTCCAAGAGACCCAGTACTTC	CSVEEVDRRTFVQETQYF
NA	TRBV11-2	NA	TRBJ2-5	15	TGTGCCAGCAGCCCCTCAGGGATCGTGATTGAGACCCAGTACTTC	CASSPSGIVIETQYF
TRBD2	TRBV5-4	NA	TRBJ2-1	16	TGTGCCAGCAGCTTCCCTAGCGGAAGTTCCTACAATGAGCAGTTCTTC	CASSFPSGSSYNEQFF
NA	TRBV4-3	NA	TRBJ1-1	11	TGCGCCAGCAGCCAAAACACTGAAGCTTTCTTT	CASSQNTEAFF
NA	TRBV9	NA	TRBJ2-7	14	TGTGCCAGCAGCGTAGCTGATAGCCACTACGAGCAGTACTTC	CASSVADSHYEQYF
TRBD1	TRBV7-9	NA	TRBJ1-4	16	TGTGCCAGCAGCCCCTTAATGGGACAGGGTAATGAAAAACTGTTTTTT	CASSPLMGQGNEKLFF
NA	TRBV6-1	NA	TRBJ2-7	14	TGTGCCAGCAGTCCGCGGGTCTTGACCTACGAGCAGTACTTC	CASSPRVLTYEQYF
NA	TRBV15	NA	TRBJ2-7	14	TGTGCCACCAGCAGAGATAGGAACGGCTACGAGCAGTACTTC	CATSRDRNGYEQYF
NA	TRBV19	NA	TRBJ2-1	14	TGTGCCAGTAGTTGGCAGGGTAGCTACAATGAGCAGTTCTTC	CASSWQGSYNEQFF
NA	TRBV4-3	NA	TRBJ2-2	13	TGCGCCAGCAGCCAATACTCCCACGGGGAGCTGTTTTTT	CASSQYSHGELFF
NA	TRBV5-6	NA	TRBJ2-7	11	TGTGCCAGCAGCTCCGCCACGAAGCAGTACTTC	CASSSATKQYF
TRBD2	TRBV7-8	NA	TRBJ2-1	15	TGTGCCAGCAGCTTAATTGCGGGGGGATACAATGAGCAGTTCTTC	CASSLIAGGYNEQFF
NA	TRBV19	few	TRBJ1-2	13	TGTGCCAGTAGCCCCGGACAGCTCTATGGCTACACCTTC	CASSPGQLYGYTF
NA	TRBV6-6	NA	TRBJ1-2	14	TGTGCCAGCAGTACCCGGAACTTCCACTATGGTTACACCTTC	CASSTRNFHYGYTF
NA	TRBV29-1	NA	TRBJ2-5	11	TGCAGCGTTGAAGACTTGAAGACCCAGTACTTC	CSVEDLKTQYF
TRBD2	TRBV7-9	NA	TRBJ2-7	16	TGTGCCAGCAGCTGGGGACTAGCGGGTGGTGGGGACGAGCAGTACTTC	CASSWGLAGGGDEQYF
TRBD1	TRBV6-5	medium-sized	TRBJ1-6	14	TGTGCCAGCAGTGACAGGGGATATAATTCACCCCTCCACTTT	CASSDRGYNSPLHF